A selection of T cell receptor beta chains follows, all from one sample in a study of T cells in Graves' hyperthyroidism and ophthalmopathy. Via MiXCR, TCRdb re-called the multiplex PCR reads, giving one row per CDR3 protein. In the table there are over 500,000 distinct CDR3 sequences, about 15% of which are singletons. Specimen: blood. These receptors were taken from a woman aged 40 to 55 with Graves' hyperthyroidism. The CDR3 runs from the conserved cysteine through the conserved F or W. The D gene is left open where the match is weak. Size values are once, few and many counts, or a class for expanded clones, and some rows have none.

V gene	D gene	clone size	J gene	CDR3 DNA	CDR3 protein
TRBV7-2	-	many	TRBJ2-5	TGTGCCAGCAGCTTAATGGCAGGCCAAGAGACCCAGTACTTC	CASSLMAGQETQYF
TRBV10-3	-	-	TRBJ2-1	TGTGCCATCAGTGAGTACCCAGCAAGCTCCTACAATGAGCAGTTCTTC	CAISEYPASSYNEQFF
TRBV18	-	-	TRBJ2-2	TGTGCCAGCTCACAAGTACCAAGGGCCGGGGAGCTGTTTTTT	CASSQVPRAGELFF
TRBV3-1	TRBD1	few	TRBJ1-4	TGTGCCAGCAGCGTAGGCAGGGGGGAAAAACTGTTTTTT	CASSVGRGEKLFF
TRBV3-1	-	-	TRBJ2-3	TGTGCCAGCAGCCAATACCGCCGTGATACGCAGTATTTT	CASSQYRRDTQYF
TRBV2	TRBD1	many	TRBJ1-1	TGTGCCAGCAGCTCCGGGACAGGGGTGGTGAACACTGAAGCTTTCTTT	CASSSGTGVVNTEAFF
TRBV6-1	-	-	TRBJ2-7	TGTGCCAGCAGTGACCGCGGGAGCAGGGGCTACGAGCAGTACTTC	CASSDRGSRGYEQYF
TRBV28	-	many	TRBJ2-7	TGTGCCAGCAGTCCCGCGGGACAATTCTACGAGCAGTACTTC	CASSPAGQFYEQYF
TRBV20-1	-	-	TRBJ1-1	TGCAGTGCTAGAGATCATTTACGGGGGGACACTGAAGCTTTCTTT	CSARDHLRGDTEAFF
TRBV10-3	-	-	TRBJ1-1	TGTGCCATCAGTGACTATATAAGACGTAGGGCTATGAACACTGAAGCTTTCTTT	CAISDYIRRRAMNTEAFF
TRBV2	-	many	TRBJ1-1	TGTGCCAGCAGACGTACTAGGACAGCCGGGAACACTGAAGCTTTCTTT	CASRRTRTAGNTEAFF
TRBV11-2	TRBD1	few	TRBJ1-6	TGTGCCAGCAGCTCCGACGACAGGGTAGAGTCACCCCTCCACTTT	CASSSDDRVESPLHF
TRBV3-1	-	-	TRBJ1-6	TGTGCCAGCAGCCAAGGGCCGATACCTTCACCCCTCCACTTT	CASSQGPIPSPLHF
TRBV5-1	TRBD2	many	TRBJ2-3	TGCGCCAGCAGCGTCGCCGGGACTAGCGGGTTAGATACGCAGTATTTT	CASSVAGTSGLDTQYF
TRBV6-1	-	many	TRBJ1-1	TGTGCCAGCAGTGAGAGGAGGCAGAACACTGAAGCTTTCTTT	CASSERRQNTEAFF
TRBV11-3	TRBD1	many	TRBJ1-1	TGTGCCAGCAGCTTAGGACAGGGTGAAGCTTTCTTT	CASSLGQGEAFF
TRBV27	-	-	TRBJ1-5	TGTGCCAGCAGTTTATACTCAGGGGATAGCAATCAGCCCCAGCATTTT	CASSLYSGDSNQPQHF
TRBV7-3	-	many	TRBJ2-1	TGTGCCAGCAGCAACCCCGGAGCGGGTGAGCAGTTCTTC	CASSNPGAGEQFF
TRBV20-1	TRBD1	-	TRBJ1-2	TGCAGTGCTAGAGATCCGGGGACAGAAGGGCCTTATGGCTACACCTTC	CSARDPGTEGPYGYTF
TRBV7-9	TRBD2	-	TRBJ2-7	TGTGCCAGCAGCTGGGGACTAGCGGGAGGGCCGAACGAGCAGTACTTC	CASSWGLAGGPNEQYF
TRBV7-3	TRBD2	many	TRBJ2-1	TGTGCCAGCAGCTCACCAGGGACTAGCGGGACCGGCTCCTACAATGAGCAGTTCTTC	CASSSPGTSGTGSYNEQFF
TRBV3-1	TRBD2	-	TRBJ2-5	TGTGCCAGCAGCCAGATTAGACTAGCTCAAGAGACCCAGTACTTC	CASSQIRLAQETQYF
TRBV6-6	-	few	TRBJ1-1	TGTGCCAGCAGTTCAGATCCGGGGAGACGAAGGAGAGCTTTCTTT	CASSSDPGRRRRAFF
TRBV11-2	-	few	TRBJ2-5	TGTGCCAGCAGCGCGGGACCGAGAGAGACCCAGTACTTC	CASSAGPRETQYF
TRBV5-5	-	few	TRBJ1-2	TGTGCCAGCAGCTTGACAGTAACAGCGAAGGGCTATGGCTACACCTTC	CASSLTVTAKGYGYTF
TRBV7-8	-	many	TRBJ1-1	TGTGCCAGCAGCTCACGTACAGGTTTGGTTGTTCGGCAGGCTTTCTTT	CASSSRTGLVVRQAFF
TRBV27	TRBD2	-	TRBJ2-3	TGTGCCAGCAGTTTAGACGGGAGGATTACTGATACGCAGTATTTT	CASSLDGRITDTQYF
TRBV9	-	-	TRBJ2-3	TGTGCCAGCAGCCAGTACTGGACCCCACCCACAGATACGCAGTGTTTT	CASSQYWTPPTDTQCF
TRBV19	-	-	TRBJ2-7	TGTGCCAGTAGCACGCGTGGTGCGTGGGAGCAGTACTTC	CASSTRGAWEQYF
TRBV5-1	-	many	TRBJ2-7	TGCGCCAGCAGCTTGGGCCAGGGTAGTCTGGACGAGCAGTACTTC	CASSLGQGSLDEQYF
TRBV20-1	-	many	TRBJ2-3	TGCAGCGTTTTCCCGGACAGCAAAAGAAGCACAGATACGCAGTATTTT	CSVFPDSKRSTDTQYF
TRBV28	-	many	TRBJ2-7	TGTGCCAGCCTCACCCCAGGGTCCCACGAGCAGTACTTC	CASLTPGSHEQYF
TRBV28	TRBD1	many	TRBJ1-5	TGTGCCAGCAGTTCAATGGGGACAGACAGCAATCAGCCCCAGCATTTT	CASSSMGTDSNQPQHF
TRBV7-3	TRBD2	few	TRBJ2-1	TGTGCCAGCAGCTTAGGGAGACTAGCGGGAGCTTACAATGAGCAGTTCTTC	CASSLGRLAGAYNEQFF
TRBV6-1	-	-	TRBJ2-3	TGTGCCAGCAACAAGCCCCTCGGGGCAGATACGCAGTATTTT	CASNKPLGADTQYF
TRBV28	TRBD1	-	TRBJ2-1	TGTGCCAGCATGCCCCCCCAGGGGGCCTACAATGAGCAGTTCTTC	CASMPPQGAYNEQFF
TRBV20-1	-	-	TRBJ2-7	TGCAGTTCTTCAGGGGAATCTTACGAGCAGTACTTC	CSSSGESYEQYF
TRBV28	-	-	TRBJ1-2	TGTGCCAGCAGTTTAGGGGGTGGGGACTATGGCTACACCTTC	CASSLGGGDYGYTF
TRBV20-1	TRBD1	many	TRBJ2-3	TGCAGTGGAATCGGACAGGCCACAGATACGCAGTATTTT	CSGIGQATDTQYF
TRBV6-1	TRBD1	-	TRBJ2-5	TGTGCCAGCAGTGGGACAGGGGGCCGAGAGACCCAGTGCTTC	CASSGTGGRETQCF
TRBV5-6	-	few	TRBJ2-7	TGTGCCAGCAGCCGTCGATTTTCTCGGGTCTGGGAGCAGTACTTC	CASSRRFSRVWEQYF
TRBV13	TRBD2	-	TRBJ2-7	TGTGCCAGCAGCTCCGCCCTAACTAGCGGGAGCCCCCACGAGCAGTACTTC	CASSSALTSGSPHEQYF
TRBV20-1	TRBD2	many	TRBJ2-3	TGCAGTGCCAAGCGGACTAGCGGGACACGGGATACGCAGTATTTT	CSAKRTSGTRDTQYF
TRBV2	TRBD1	few	TRBJ1-2	TGTGCCAGCAGGTTGAGGACAGGGGACGTGGCTAACTATGGCTACACCTTC	CASRLRTGDVANYGYTF
TRBV28	TRBD1	many	TRBJ1-2	TGTGCCAGCAGTGCCCTACAGGGGGCTAACTATGGCTACACCTTC	CASSALQGANYGYTF
TRBV5-1	-	few	TRBJ1-1	TGCGCCAGCGGTGAGGGGGGAAGGACTGAAGCTTTCTTT	CASGEGGRTEAFF
TRBV20-1	-	-	TRBJ1-1	TGCAGTGCTAGAGATCTTATTCGGACCCAGGGGCCTGGTACTAAAGCTTTCTTT	CSARDLIRTQGPGTKAFF
TRBV6-1	-	-	TRBJ1-1	TGTGCCGGCAGTGAAGCCGGGTGGGGCATGAACACTGAAGCTTTCTTT	CAGSEAGWGMNTEAFF
TRBV20-1	-	many	TRBJ1-2	TGCAGTGCTACCCCGACCCCGACACTACCCCTCTCTGGCTACACCTTC	CSATPTPTLPLSGYTF
TRBV7-3	TRBD1	many	TRBJ1-1	TGTGCCAGCAGCCCCGGGACAGGGTACTCCACTGAAGCTTTCTTT	CASSPGTGYSTEAFF
TRBV11-3	-	few	TRBJ2-1	TGTGCCAGCACCTTAATCGGCTTGGGGGGACCTTACAATGAGCAGTTCTTC	CASTLIGLGGPYNEQFF
TRBV15	-	few	TRBJ2-7	TGTGCCACCAGTACACAGGGAGGCGAGCAGTACTTC	CATSTQGGEQYF
TRBV20-1	-	many	TRBJ1-1	TGCAGTGCTAGAGTAACAGCTGAAGCTTTCTTT	CSARVTAEAFF
TRBV13	-	few	TRBJ1-6	TGTGCCAGCAGCTTAGCCCCAACGGCCGATTCACCCCTCCACTTT	CASSLAPTADSPLHF
TRBV7-8	-	many	TRBJ2-7	TGTGCCAGCAACCCGGGGACCTACTCCTACGAGCAGTACTTC	CASNPGTYSYEQYF
TRBV30	TRBD2	-	TRBJ2-1	TGTGCCTGGAGTGTTGCGGGAGGAGTTGAGCAGTTCTTC	CAWSVAGGVEQFF
TRBV7-2	-	many	TRBJ2-4	TGTGCCAGCAGCTTTACCGGCCGGGGAGCCAAAAACATTCAGTACTTC	CASSFTGRGAKNIQYF
TRBV7-9	-	many	TRBJ2-7	TGTGCCAGCAGCTCCGGGGACGTCTACGAGCAGTACTTC	CASSSGDVYEQYF
TRBV30	TRBD2	many	TRBJ2-7	TGTGCCTGGACACCGGGGGGCGAGCAGTACTTC	CAWTPGGEQYF
TRBV2	-	many	TRBJ2-1	TGTGCCAGCACGGTAAGCTCCTACAATGAGCAGTTCTTC	CASTVSSYNEQFF